This T cell receptor (beta chain) was recovered during a study of control samples from healthy donors and cancer patients. This clone was seen more than once but under ten times. Measured with immunoSEQ multiplex PCR; TCRdb has only the in-frame clones, and not every one. The profile shows about 22,000 clones, roughly 83% of them singletons. This sequence originates from a man aged 55-75 years with head and neck cancer. The sequencing input was PBMCs.

The CDR3 nucleotides read TGTGCCAGCAGCCAAGAAGGCGGCCAGATTGGAGGGCAGTACTTC. It yields the protein CASSQEGGQIGGQYF. The genes are TRBV3-1 (or the pseudogene TRBV3-2) and TRBJ2-7; weak D call: TRBD2 (5 bases). CDR1 is LGHDT, CDR2 YNNKEL, per germline (reference sequence). The length of the CDR3 is 15 residues. The V end lost 0 bases, the J end lost 9 bases, and 18 bases lay between the germline ends.